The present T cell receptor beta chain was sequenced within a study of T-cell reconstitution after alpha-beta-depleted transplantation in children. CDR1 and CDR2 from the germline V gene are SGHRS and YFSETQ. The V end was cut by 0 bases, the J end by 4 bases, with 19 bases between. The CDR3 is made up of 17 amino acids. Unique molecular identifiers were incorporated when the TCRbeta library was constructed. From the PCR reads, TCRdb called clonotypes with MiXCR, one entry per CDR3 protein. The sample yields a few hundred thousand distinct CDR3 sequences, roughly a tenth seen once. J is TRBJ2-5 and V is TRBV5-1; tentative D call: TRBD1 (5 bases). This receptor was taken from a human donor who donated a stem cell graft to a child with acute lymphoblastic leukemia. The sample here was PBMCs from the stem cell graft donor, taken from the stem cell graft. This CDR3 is CASSLVGQSSVGETQYF. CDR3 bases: TGCGCCAGCAGCTTGGTGGGGCAGAGCTCGGTGGGAGAGACCCAGTACTTC.